These 2 T cell receptor beta chains share one sample of origin, sequenced in a study of shared clonotypes between healthy human individuals. The method was immunoSEQ multiplex PCR; TCRdb's version includes in-frame clones alone and lacks a portion of them. The sample contains about 680,000 clones, 92% of which appear only once. Naive CD8 populations comprised CD45RO-negative cells positively selected for CCR7, excluding terminally differentiated effector memory CD45RA+ cells. Sequenced input: naive CD8+ T cells sorted from blood. The receptors stem from a man aged 25-40 years in good health.

J is TRBJ2-3 and V is TRBV27; 8 bases align to TRBD2. V shed 5 bases and J 1 base; nucleotides not matched to a gene: 17. The CDR3 is 19 residues long. Germline CDR1 and CDR2: MNHEY and SMNVEV (reference sequence). The CDR3, as DNA: TGTGCCAGCAGTCCCCTCATCGGGGAGCGGGAGATGCGCACAGATACGCAGTATTTT. As protein: CASSPLIGEREMRTDTQYF.

This sequence joins TRBV27 and TRBJ2-2; D is undetermined. CDR1 MNHEY and CDR2 SMNVEV come from the germline V gene (reference sequence). The CDR3 sequence is 12 residues long. V shed 0 bases and J shed 7 bases, with 3 bases lying between them. CDR3 region: CASSLSLGELFF. CDR3 coding DNA: TGTGCCAGCAGTTTATCGCTCGGGGAGCTGTTTTTT.